These 9 T cell receptor beta chains were sequenced from one sample in a study of T cell responses to AZD1222 COVID-19 vaccine. Assay: immunoSEQ multiplex PCR; the TCRdb copy retains only in-frame clones and omits some. The data show about 100,000 clones, about nine tenths seen once. The sample here was peripheral blood, taken 28 days after the second AZD1222 dose. These receptors were obtained from an adult who received the AZD1222 COVID-19 vaccine.

The chain couples TRBV10-3 to TRBJ2-7, with D hard to call. The V end was cut by 0 bases, the J end by 4 bases, with 7 bases between. Germline assignment: CDR1 ENHRY and CDR2 SYGVKD. This CDR3 has 13 amino acids. In nucleotides, the CDR3 is TGTGCCATCAGTGAGTCGGGCCGGTACGAGCAGTACTTC. As protein: CAISESGRYEQYF.

This clone occurred once. This chain links TRBV29-1 with TRBJ1-3; D uncertain. This CDR3 has 11 residues. Germline V CDR1 and CDR2: SQVTM, ANQGSEA. V was pared by 2 bases and J by 4 bases, with 3 bases between. The chain's CDR3 is CSVEWGNTIYF. The CDR3 DNA follows: TGCAGCGTTGAATGGGGAAACACCATATATTTT.

The chain combines TRBV10-3 with TRBJ1-5; D may be TRBD1 (6 bases). Germline CDR1 ENHRY, CDR2 SYGVKD. V lost 8 bases and J 4 bases, leaving 18 bases between the germline ends. CDR3 length: 15 amino acids. The CDR3 reads CAIGESGQANQPQHF. Here the CDR3 DNA reads TGTGCCATCGGGGAATCGGGACAAGCAAATCAGCCCCAGCATTTT.

The rearrangement links TRBV29-1 to TRBJ1-5, with 7 nucleotides matching TRBD1. Losses at the gene ends were 6 bases for V and 3 bases for J; bases not matched to a gene: 8. The CDR3 runs 14 residues. Germline V gene data show CDR1 as SQVTM and CDR2 as ANQGSEA. This CDR3 is CSVSTGALNQPQHF. As DNA, the CDR3 is TGCAGCGTAAGCACAGGGGCGCTCAATCAGCCCCAGCATTTT.

CDR3 loop: CAGPGTANTEAFF. CDR3 DNA: TGTGCCGGTCCCGGGACAGCGAACACTGAAGCTTTCTTT. The chain is built from TRBV6-5 and TRBJ1-1; 7 nucleotides agree with TRBD1. CDR1 MNHEY and CDR2 SVGAGI come from the germline V gene. The CDR3 extends over 13 amino acids. With 11 bases clipped from V and 1 base from J, the junction kept 7 bases outside the gene matches.

This chain connects TRBV2 to TRBJ1-6, with 7 bases fitting TRBD1. V lost 1 base to trimming and J lost 6 bases; unmatched junction nucleotides: 3. From germline, CDR1 is SNHLY and CDR2 FYNNEI. The CDR3 sequence is 15 residues long. The CDR3 sequence is CASSEGGGFNSPLHF. The CDR3 DNA follows: TGTGCCAGCAGTGAAGGAGGGGGCTTTAATTCACCCCTCCACTTT.

The V gene is TRBV6-2 or TRBV6-3, the J gene TRBJ2-5, with D hard to call. Trimming shortened V by 5 bases and J by 3 bases, and 10 bases separated the two germline ends. The CDR3 sequence is 13 residues long. The germline V gene has CDR1 MNHEY and CDR2 SVGEGT. CDR3 loop: CASSEQEKETQYF. Written as DNA, the CDR3 is TGTGCCAGCAGTGAGCAGGAGAAAGAGACCCAGTACTTC.

The genes are TRBV4-2 and TRBJ2-5, with unresolved D. CDR3 length: 17 amino acids. Germline V lookup: CDR1 LGHNA, CDR2 YNFKEQ. V was trimmed by 0 bases and J by 0 bases, leaving 14 bases between them. The CDR3 loop is CASSQEGNGPYQETQYF. The CDR3 coding sequence is TGTGCCAGCAGCCAAGAAGGGAACGGACCGTACCAAGAGACCCAGTACTTC.

As DNA, the CDR3 is TGCGCCAGCAGCTTGGGACAATGGGAGCAGTACTTC. It encodes CASSLGQWEQYF. This chain links TRBV5-1 with TRBJ2-7; D not resolved. The CDR3 spans 12 residues. The V end was cut by 0 bases, the J end by 7 bases, with 8 bases between. Germline V gives CDR1 SGHRS, CDR2 YFSETQ. Drawing the rest from reference TRBV5-1 and TRBJ2-7, the complete variable domain is KAGVTQTPRYLIKTRGQQVTLSCSPISGHRSVSWYQQTPGQGLQFLFEYFSETQRNKGNFPGRFSGRQFSNSRSEMNVSTLELGDSALYLCASSLGQWEQYFGPGTRLTVT.